These 3 T cell receptor beta chains came from one sample sequenced in a study of OX40 agonist ivuxolimab in advanced cancers. Libraries came from the immunoSEQ multiplex PCR assay. In TCRdb, the immuneACCESS table is reduced to in-frame sequences with V and J assigned. These tables do not hold every clone; where another copy was compared, an unresolved V gene accounts for under half, and the others remain unexplained. This sample comprises some 60,000 clones, about 85% of them detected only once. The ten largest make up under 0.4% of the sample. Material: CD4+ or CD8+ T cells sorted from blood, obtained in a trial of the OX40 agonist ivuxolimab. All receptors derive from an adult with an advanced solid tumor such as melanoma, head and neck, liver or kidney cancer.

This chain joins TRBV19 and TRBJ2-7; TRBD1 matches 7 bases. The germline CDR1 and CDR2 sequences are LNHDA and SQIVND (reference sequence). This CDR3 is 16 amino acids long. J gave up 0 bases and V 4 bases, and 9 bases lay outside the gene matches. The CDR3 reads CASSREGQPSSYEQYF. The CDR3 DNA sequence: TGTGCCAGTAGTAGAGAGGGACAGCCCAGCTCCTACGAGCAGTACTTC.

The rearrangement links TRBV15 to TRBJ2-7; the D is unclear. Deletions cut 0 bases from V and 0 bases from J, with 18 bases between. The CDR3 extends over 18 amino acids. Germline-derived CDR1 and CDR2 are LNHNV and YYDKDF (reference sequence). CDR3 residues: CATSRDSPMGFSSYEQYF. The CDR3, as DNA: TGTGCCACCAGCAGAGATTCCCCCATGGGATTTAGCTCCTACGAGCAGTACTTC. Using reference TRBV15 and TRBJ2-7 for the parts outside the CDR3, the full variable domain is DAMVIQNPRYQVTQFGKPVTLSCSQTLNHNVMYWYQQKSSQAPKLLFHYYDKDFNNEADTPDNFQSRRPNTSFCFLDIRSPGLGDTAMYLCATSRDSPMGFSSYEQYFGPGTRLTVT.

This clone was seen just once. This chain connects TRBV5-5 to TRBJ1-2; D is undetermined. This CDR3 spans 13 amino acids. Germline lookup yields CDR1 SGHKS and CDR2 YYEKEE (reference sequence). The germline V and J ends were trimmed by 5 bases and 0 bases, with 8 bases remaining between them. CDR3 DNA: TGTGCCAGCAGGGCTGAAGCTAACTATGGCTACACCTTC. Protein: CASRAEANYGYTF.